These 18 T cell receptor beta chains came from one sample sequenced in a study of PD-1 blockade in classical Hodgkin lymphoma. Each patient's relapse followed autologous stem cell transplantation, and brentuximab vedotin exposure varied. TCRdb's table, derived via immunoSEQ multiplex PCR, lists solely in-frame clones and lacks some. The sample has approximately 43,000 clones; about 86% are singletons. This sample comprised peripheral blood mononuclear cells (PBMCs), obtained before the second cycle of nivolumab. These receptor sequences come from a human donor with classical Hodgkin lymphoma.

J is TRBJ1-3 and V is TRBV9; D is uncertain. This CDR3 has 14 amino acids. The V and J ends lost 0 bases and 4 bases respectively, with 8 bases between them. Germline assignment: CDR1 SGDLS and CDR2 YYNGEE. CDR3: CASSVATGGNTIYF. The CDR3, as DNA: TGTGCCAGCAGCGTAGCTACGGGGGGAAACACCATATATTTT.

The chain is built from TRBV7-3 and TRBJ2-2, with 11 positions matching TRBD2. Per the germline V gene, CDR1 is SGHTA and CDR2 is FQGTGA. V gave up 4 bases and J gave up 4 bases; unmatched junction bases: 2. The CDR3 is 15 amino acids. The chain's CDR3 is CASSSSGGITGELFF. The CDR3 bases are TGTGCCAGCAGCTCTAGCGGGGGGATCACCGGGGAGCTGTTTTTT.

The chain has TRBV5-6 and TRBJ1-2; TRBD1 is a possible D gene (6 bases). The V end lost 2 bases, the J end lost 4 bases, and 18 bases lay between the germline ends. This CDR3 has 16 residues. Germline V lookup: CDR1 SGHDT, CDR2 YYEEEE. CDR3: CASSLWDKYSFYGYTF. CDR3 coding DNA: TGTGCCAGCAGCTTATGGGACAAATACTCTTTCTATGGCTACACCTTC.

V gene TRBV7-7 combines with J gene TRBJ2-5; 13 bases align to TRBD2. Germline V gene data show CDR1 as SSHAT and CDR2 as FNYEAQ (reference sequence). V lost 6 bases to trimming and J lost 5 bases; unmatched junction nucleotides: 6. The CDR3 has 15 residues. Written as DNA, the CDR3 is TGTGCCAGCAGTCGGACTAGCGGGAGTCCTGAGACCCAGTACTTC. Translating gives CASSRTSGSPETQYF.

This rearrangement joins TRBV27 to TRBJ2-7, with D perhaps being TRBD1 or TRBD2 (5 bases each). The germline gives CDR1 MNHEY, CDR2 SMNVEV (reference sequence). This CDR3 has 14 amino acids. V lost 3 bases and J lost 7, with 16 bases in between. The CDR3 nucleotides read TGTGCCAGCAGTTTGTCGGGGCGACTCAAGGAGCAGTACTTC. It is translated as CASSLSGRLKEQYF.

Notes on this clone: This CDR3 is also generated by other DNA sequences in the sample. This rearrangement joins TRBV9 to TRBJ2-5; D may match TRBD1 or TRBD2 (6 bases each). The CDR3 totals 14 residues. Germline V gene sequence: CDR1 SGDLS, CDR2 YYNGEE. V dropped 2 bases and J dropped 3 bases, with 11 bases sitting between them. CDR3 region: CASSVGGGEETQYF. CDR3 in DNA: TGTGCCAGCAGCGTTGGGGGCGGGGAAGAGACCCAGTACTTC.

The chain recombines TRBV7-8 with TRBJ1-2; 9 bases are a match to TRBD1. The V and J ends lost 4 bases and 4 bases, in that order; junction bases with no gene match: 10. Germline assignment: CDR1 SGHVS and CDR2 FQNEAQ. The CDR3 covers 16 residues. The CDR3 spells CASSSVGPDRGYGYTF. In DNA, the CDR3 is TGTGCCAGCAGCTCAGTAGGCCCGGACAGGGGCTATGGCTACACCTTC.

CDR3 DNA: TGTGCTAGTGCCCAGGGCAGCCCTAATGAAAAACTGTTTTTT. Translating it yields CASAQGSPNEKLFF. The chain combines TRBV12-5 with TRBJ1-4, with D possibly being TRBD1 (5 bases). The CDR3 loop spans 14 amino acids. Germline-derived CDR1 and CDR2 are LGHNT and FRNRAP. The V end lost 7 bases, the J end lost 3 bases, and 12 bases lay between the germline ends.

The chain joins TRBV5-1 to TRBJ1-1; the match to TRBD1 covers 12 bases. The CDR3 is 15 amino acids. From germline, CDR1 is SGHRS and CDR2 YFSETQ. Germline trimming cut 4 bases from V and 3 bases from J; bases unmatched to any gene: 4. The CDR3 protein is CASSPGQGADTEAFF. The DNA for the CDR3 is TGCGCCAGCAGCCCGGGACAGGGGGCCGACACTGAAGCTTTCTTT.

This sequence joins TRBV28 and TRBJ2-7, with 7 bases lining up with TRBD2. This CDR3 has 15 residues. Germline CDR1 and CDR2: MDHEN and SYDVKM. V shed 5 bases, J shed 3 bases, and the junction held 10 bases outside the gene matches. The CDR3 region has the DNA TGTGCCAGCAGTCCTATAGCCGGCGGGGGCTACGAGCAGTACTTC. This encodes CASSPIAGGGYEQYF.

The DNA of the CDR3 is TGTGCCAGCAGTGTTAGCGGGGGTAGCAAATCCTACGAGCAGTACTTC. It is translated as CASSVSGGSKSYEQYF. J is TRBJ2-7 and V is TRBV6-1, with TRBD2 identical over 9 bases. Germline trimming cut 4 bases from V and 1 base from J; bases unmatched to any gene: 8. CDR1 and CDR2 from the germline V gene are MNHNS and SASEGT. The CDR3 spans 16 residues.

This clone was counted a single time. V is TRBV9 and J is TRBJ1-2, with D uncertain. CDR3 size: 11 residues. V lost 5 bases and J 2 bases, leaving 4 bases between the germline ends. Germline-derived CDR1 and CDR2 are SGDLS and YYNGEE. CDR3 sequence: CASRSNYGYTF. The CDR3 DNA follows: TGTGCCAGCAGATCAAACTATGGCTACACCTTC.

The rearrangement joins TRBV6-5 to TRBJ1-2, with D possibly TRBD1 on 6 matching bases. V was pared by 2 bases and J by 7 bases, with 11 bases between. Germline values: CDR1 MNHEY, CDR2 SVGAGI. This CDR3 is 13 amino acids long. CDR3 bases: TGTGCCAGCAGTTACGGGCAGGGGCTTGGCTACACCTTC. This encodes CASSYGQGLGYTF.

V usage is TRBV4-2 and J usage is TRBJ2-3; D unclear. CDR3 length: 13 amino acids. The ends were cut back, 4 bases at V and 0 bases at J, with 5 bases in the middle. CDR1 is LGHNA and CDR2 is YNFKEQ in the germline V gene. The CDR3 bases are TGTGCCAGCAGCCCTGGAAGCACAGATACGCAGTATTTT. This translates into CASSPGSTDTQYF.

The rearrangement uses TRBV18 and TRBJ2-3; TRBD2 is a possible D gene (5 bases). Per germline, CDR1 KGHSH and CDR2 LQKENI. V lost 2 bases and J 4 bases, leaving 13 bases between the germline ends. CDR3 length: 15 amino acids. The CDR3 nucleotides are TGTGCCAGCTCACCAAGGCGTTCTAGCTCAGATACGCAGTATTTT. Encoded protein: CASSPRRSSSDTQYF. Full variable domain (missing parts from reference TRBV18 and TRBJ2-3): NAGVMQNPRHLVRRRGQEARLRCSPMKGHSHVYWYRQLPEEGLKFMVYLQKENIIDESGMPKERFSAEFPKEGPSILRIQQVVRGDSAAYFCASSPRRSSSDTQYFGPGTRLTVL.

CDR3 sequence reads: CASSFFGYYEQYF. CDR3 in DNA: TGTGCCAGCAGCTTTTTCGGATACTACGAGCAGTACTTC. The chain combines TRBV7-8 with TRBJ2-7; D gene ambiguous. Germline V gene sequence: CDR1 SGHVS, CDR2 FQNEAQ. The V gene lost 3 bases and the J gene lost 3 bases, with 9 bases spanning the gap. The CDR3 spans 13 residues.

The J gene is TRBJ2-1, the V gene TRBV11-1, with 10 bases identical to TRBD1. Losses at the gene ends were 1 base for V and 4 bases for J; bases not matched to a gene: 4. Germline CDR1 reads SGHAT; CDR2 reads FQDESV (reference sequence). The CDR3 sequence is 16 residues long. The CDR3 bases are TGTGCCAGCAGCTTAGGGACAGGGGGAGGATACAATGAGCAGTTCTTC. The encoded protein is CASSLGTGGGYNEQFF.

This rearrangement joins TRBV19 to TRBJ1-1; D not certain. Trimming pared 3 bases from V and 0 bases from J, leaving 5 bases between. The CDR3 consists of 13 residues. Germline CDR1 and CDR2: LNHDA and SQIVND (reference sequence). The CDR3 DNA follows: TGTGCCAGTAGTATGGCAGTGAACACTGAAGCTTTCTTT. The encoded protein is CASSMAVNTEAFF.